This T cell receptor beta chain appears in the sequencing data of a study of blood T cell repertoires in COVID-19. Study as a whole: Spain, Italy and the United States supplied samples that represented acute and convalescent COVID-19. T cells, B-cell-depleted T cells, or PBMCs supplied cDNA or gDNA.

In the source study's methods: Estimation of nucleated cell counts relied on the amplification of reference gene primers. Sequenced by immunoSEQ multiplex PCR; TCRdb stores in-frame clones only, minus some. That table gives V, J and clone size, and the DNA gave D and trimming. The table includes just under 65,000 clones, more than 60% detected once. V shed 6 bases, J shed 9 bases, and the junction held 11 bases outside the gene matches. The CDR3 is 14 residues long. Germline assignment: CDR1 MNHEY and CDR2 SVGEGT. Sequencing used peripheral blood. The chain joins TRBV6-2 or TRBV6-3 to TRBJ2-1; 7 bases map to TRBD1. The sequence was collected from a human donor in a cohort sampled during active COVID-19. For the CDR3, the DNA is TGTGCCAGCAGCCCAATAGGGGGCCCTATTGAGCAGTTCTTC. Translated, it gives CASSPIGGPIEQFF.